These 14 T cell receptor beta chains were all obtained from the same sample, sequenced in a study of Ad26.COV2.S vaccination and SARS-CoV-2 variants (dated by TCRdb to the early 2020s). Library creation used the immunoSEQ multiplex PCR assay. TCRdb limited this immuneACCESS table to in-frame rearrangements with V and J called. A share of clones is missing; checked studies link under half to unresolved V genes, and the rest is unexplained. The sample has 440,000 or so clones on record, around 92% of them singletons. The ten biggest clones cover about 1.6% of the sample. Interpreted using the paper, the treatment or condition label stands for: 15 to 20 received Ad26.COV2.S at low or high dose, single or two shots; about five received placebo; per-sample allocation not given. Repertoires of vaccine and placebo recipients were sequenced from samples collected on day 63 after the first injection. Sample: peripheral blood, taken in a trial of Ad26.COV2.S vaccine versus placebo. Every receptor here comes from a person between 18 and 65 years old who received the Ad26.COV2.S COVID-19 vaccine or a placebo.

The chain carries TRBV19 and TRBJ2-3, with TRBD2 identical over 8 bases. There are 14 residues in the CDR3. The germline V gene has CDR1 LNHDA and CDR2 SQIVND (reference sequence). V lost 4 bases, J lost 1 base, and 1 base stayed unmatched. CDR3 protein: CASSKLAGTDTQYF. The CDR3 coding sequence is TGTGCCAGTAGTAAACTAGCGGGCACAGATACGCAGTATTTT.

The chain links TRBV20-1 to TRBJ1-5; D remains unclear. Germline CDR1 reads DFQATT; CDR2 reads SNEGSKA (reference sequence). CDR3 length: 14 amino acids. Trimming took off 3 bases at V and 2 bases at J, with 11 bases between the two ends. For the CDR3, the DNA is TGCAGTGCTAGTTTGGGCGCTGGCAATCAGCCCCAGCATTTT. It is translated as CSASLGAGNQPQHF.

This chain connects TRBV7-9 to TRBJ2-7; TRBD1 aligns across 7 bases. V lost 4 bases to trimming and J lost 4 bases; unmatched junction nucleotides: 7. The CDR3 spans 14 residues. CDR1 is SEHNR, CDR2 FQNEAQ, per germline (reference sequence). CDR3 region: CASSSPGTAYEQYF. In DNA form, the CDR3 reads TGTGCCAGCAGCTCGCCCGGGACAGCATACGAGCAGTACTTC.

V is TRBV5-5 and J is TRBJ1-5; no definite D call. The CDR3 runs 16 residues. The V gene's germline CDR1 is SGHKS and CDR2 YYEKEE (reference sequence). V was cut by 4 bases and J by 13 bases, with 27 bases left in between. The CDR3 here is CASSIRLGQALEAQHF. In DNA, the CDR3 is TGTGCCAGCAGCATCCGTTTAGGGCAGGCCCTGGAGGCACAGCATTTT.

The J gene is TRBJ2-7, the V gene TRBV9; D possibly matches TRBD1 or TRBD2 (6 bases each). Germline CDR1 SGDLS, CDR2 YYNGEE. CDR3 size: 15 residues. Deletions cut 0 bases from V and 3 bases from J, with 13 bases between. The CDR3: CASSVAGAANYEQYF. The CDR3 DNA reads TGTGCCAGCAGCGTAGCGGGGGCCGCGAACTACGAGCAGTACTTC.

The V gene is TRBV20-1, the J gene TRBJ1-2, with D maybe TRBD1 (5 bases). Germline CDR1 reads DFQATT; CDR2 reads SNEGSKA (reference sequence). The V gene lost 6 bases and the J gene lost 8 bases, with 13 bases spanning the gap. CDR3 length: 11 residues. CDR3 region: CSAGQTVGYTF. DNA for the CDR3: TGCAGTGCGGGGCAGACAGTAGGCTACACCTTC.

The V call is TRBV3-1 (or the pseudogene TRBV3-2), the J call TRBJ2-1; tentative D call: TRBD1 (5 bases). With 1 base removed from V and 6 bases from J, the gap between germline ends came to 28 bases. Germline V gene data show CDR1 as LGHDT and CDR2 as YNNKEL (reference sequence). This CDR3 has 20 amino acids. The CDR3 region is CASSQVQTLDQRQFVNEQFF. The CDR3 nucleotides read TGTGCCAGCAGCCAAGTTCAAACCTTAGACCAAAGACAGTTTGTCAATGAGCAGTTCTTC.

The chain links TRBV27 to TRBJ2-7; TRBD1 agrees at 8 bases. Germline assignment: CDR1 MNHEY and CDR2 SMNVEV (reference sequence). With V trimmed by 5 bases and J by 6 bases, 18 bases remained unmatched. There are 17 residues in the CDR3. The CDR3 nucleotides read TGTGCCAGCAGTGAACCAACCTCAGGGGGCAAAATGGGCGAGCAGTACTTC. Protein sequence: CASSEPTSGGKMGEQYF.

In DNA, the CDR3 is TGTGCCAGCAGCTCAAACCGGGGCCCCCAAAGGCAGTACTTC. The encoded protein is CASSSNRGPQRQYF. The chain recombines TRBV11-2 with TRBJ2-5; the D gene could be TRBD1 or TRBD2 (5 bases each). Germline lookup yields CDR1 SGHAT and CDR2 FQNNGV. The germline V and J ends were trimmed by 4 bases and 11 bases, with 20 bases remaining between them. The CDR3 totals 14 residues.

The V gene is TRBV25-1, the J gene TRBJ2-2; 8 nucleotides line up with TRBD2. CDR3 length equals 14 residues. V trimming: 4 bases; J trimming: 6 bases; junction bases outside the gene matches: 4. Germline V CDR1 and CDR2: MGHDK, SYGVNS. CDR3 sequence: CASSGRGGPGELFF. The CDR3 bases are TGTGCCAGCAGTGGTCGCGGGGGGCCCGGGGAGCTGTTTTTT.

This chain links TRBV3-1 (or the pseudogene TRBV3-2) with TRBJ1-6, with TRBD1 matching 10 bases. The V gene end was trimmed by 3 bases and the J gene end by 7 bases; junction bases not matched to a gene: 12. Germline CDR1 and CDR2: LGHDT and YNNKEL (reference sequence). CDR3 size: 18 residues. The CDR3 DNA is TGTGCCAGCAGCCACGCCCCCCCGGGACAGGGGTACAATTCACCCCTCCACTTT. Residues: CASSHAPPGQGYNSPLHF.

This clone was detected a few times. The CDR3 nucleotides read TGTGCCAGCAGCTTAGAGCAAGGTCTGGTCTACGAGCAGTACTTC. Its protein is CASSLEQGLVYEQYF. This sequence joins TRBV7-9 and TRBJ2-7; no firm D call. The CDR3 contains 15 residues. CDR1 and CDR2 (germline): SEHNR, FQNEAQ (reference sequence). V lost 1 base, J lost 3 bases, and 13 bases lay in between. Supplemented by reference TRBV7-9 and TRBJ2-7, the full variable domain reads DTGVSQNPRHKITKRGQNVTFRCDPISEHNRLYWYRQTLGQGPEFLTYFQNEAQLEKSRLLSDRFSAERPKGSFSTLEIQRTEQGDSAMYLCASSLEQGLVYEQYFGPGTRLTVT.

The J gene is TRBJ2-3, the V gene TRBV13; 11 bases are shared with TRBD2. The V and J ends lost 8 bases and 5 bases, in that order; junction bases with no gene match: 9. The CDR3 is 15 amino acids. From germline, CDR1 is PRHDT and CDR2 FYEKMQ (reference sequence). The CDR3 DNA reads TGTGCCAGCGCCCTAGCGGGGGGACGAAAAGATACGCAGTATTTT. Its protein product is CASALAGGRKDTQYF.

This clone was seen a single time. The chain carries TRBV28 and TRBJ1-5, with TRBD1 matching 11 bases. CDR1 and CDR2 (germline): MDHEN, SYDVKM. The CDR3 runs to 15 residues. With V trimmed by 8 bases and J by 4 bases, 7 bases remained unmatched. DNA for the CDR3: TGTGCCAGCCTCCGGACAGGGGGCGGGAATCAGCCCCAGCATTTT. It codes for CASLRTGGGNQPQHF. The whole variable domain, filled in from reference TRBV28 and TRBJ1-5, reads DVKVTQSSRYLVKRTGEKVFLECVQDMDHENMFWYRQDPGLGLRLIYFSYDVKMKEKGDIPEGYSVSREKKERFSLILESASTNQTSMYLCASLRTGGGNQPQHFGDGTRLSIL.